This paragraph covers one T cell receptor beta chain sequence. Its antigen is not known. Some clones are missing from TCRdb's copy, which holds only in-frame ones; the method was immunoSEQ multiplex PCR. The repertoire holds about 50,000 clones, approximately 84% seen once, with 3.5% to 4.5% in the top ten. Time point noted: week 47, end of study. A single vaccine dose contained 300 ug of mutant IDH1 20-mer peptide, and topical imiquimod was used with it. Across weeks 1, 3, 5, 7, 11, 15, 19 and 23, patients received a vaccination each time, eight in all. V was pared by 7 bases and J by 2 bases, with 11 bases between. CDR1 and CDR2 from the germline V gene are MNHEY and SMNVEV (reference sequence). This CDR3 is 13 amino acids long. The data are from a study of a mutant IDH1 vaccine in newly diagnosed glioma. Study-wide background: Patients got their first vaccination 4-6 weeks after radiotherapy alone, or with temozolomide cycles. Pretreatment consisted of radiotherapy, temozolomide, or both, with most receiving both. At week 35 came visit V12, and visit V13 followed at week 47.

This TCR was sampled from a woman aged 30 to 39 with glioma. Some clones in this sample may be carry-over from other donors' samples. The chain uses TRBV27 and TRBJ1-1; D perhaps matches TRBD1 (5 bases). Sequenced here: PBMCs, sampled from a glioma patient whose treatment included an IDH1 peptide vaccine. CDR3 bases: TGTGCCAGCACTCCGGGGGGAAACACTGAAGCTTTCTTT. Its protein is CASTPGGNTEAFF.